Listed below are T cell receptor beta chains from one sample, sequenced in a study of T-cell memory formation after mild COVID-19. TCRdb used MiXCR to reprocess the 5' RACE reads, holding one entry per CDR3 protein. This sample carries about 420,000 distinct CDR3 sequences, 20% to 25% of them seen once, and the ten largest clones take about 12%. The specimen was PBMCs or a T cell subset sorted from them (not recorded which). The source is an adult woman who had mild COVID-19 (a few samples of this study predate the infection). Cell type and time point are not known. Both conserved end residues are part of each CDR3. Each record gives: clone size, V gene, J gene, D gene, CDR3 protein, CDR3 DNA. A D gene is named only where the DNA matches it firmly. Clone size is shown for a subset of rows, as once, few, many or a class of expanded clone.

clone_size: few; v_call: TRBV6-5; j_call: TRBJ2-1; d_call: TRBD2; cdr3_aa: CASSQLWGGGYNEQFF; cdr3_nt: TGTGCCAGCAGTCAACTCTGGGGGGGGGGCTACAATGAGCAGTTCTTC
clone_size: -; v_call: TRBV5-1; j_call: TRBJ2-7; d_call: -; cdr3_aa: CASSLDLSGGEQYF; cdr3_nt: TGCGCCAGCAGCTTGGATCTCTCCGGGGGCGAGCAGTACTTC
clone_size: -; v_call: TRBV21-1; j_call: TRBJ1-1; d_call: -; cdr3_aa: CATGRLNTEAFF; cdr3_nt: TGTGCCACTGGAAGGTTGAACACTGAAGCTTTCTTT
clone_size: -; v_call: TRBV20-1; j_call: TRBJ2-5; d_call: TRBD2; cdr3_aa: CSARGQRGAVETQYF; cdr3_nt: TGCAGTGCTAGAGGTCAGCGGGGGGCGGTGGAGACCCAGTACTTC
clone_size: many; v_call: TRBV10-3; j_call: TRBJ1-2; d_call: TRBD1; cdr3_aa: CAISRDSTNYGYTF; cdr3_nt: TGTGCCATCAGTAGGGACAGCACTAACTATGGCTACACCTTC
clone_size: -; v_call: TRBV24-1; j_call: TRBJ2-7; d_call: TRBD2; cdr3_aa: CATSDPGDPGTSGRVSPYEQYF; cdr3_nt: TGTGCCACCAGTGATCCCGGAGACCCCGGGACTAGCGGGAGAGTCTCTCCCTACGAGCAGTACTTC
clone_size: few; v_call: TRBV6-6; j_call: TRBJ2-1; d_call: -; cdr3_aa: CASSAIASYNEQFF; cdr3_nt: TGTGCCAGCAGCGCTATAGCATCCTACAATGAGCAGTTCTTC
clone_size: -; v_call: TRBV9; j_call: TRBJ1-2; d_call: -; cdr3_aa: CASSVGTYGYTF; cdr3_nt: TGTGCCAGCAGCGTAGGGACCTATGGCTACACCTTC
clone_size: few; v_call: TRBV25-1; j_call: TRBJ1-2; d_call: TRBD1; cdr3_aa: CASTIRRDRENGYTF; cdr3_nt: TGTGCCAGCACTATACGCCGGGACAGGGAGAATGGCTACACCTTC
clone_size: -; v_call: TRBV15; j_call: TRBJ2-1; d_call: -; cdr3_aa: CATSRVGTPYNEQFF; cdr3_nt: TGTGCCACCAGCAGAGTAGGGACCCCTTACAATGAGCAGTTCTTC
clone_size: -; v_call: TRBV19; j_call: TRBJ1-1; d_call: -; cdr3_aa: CASSMVGGATEAFF; cdr3_nt: TGTGCCAGTAGTATGGTGGGGGGGGCCACTGAAGCTTTCTTT
clone_size: few; v_call: TRBV27; j_call: TRBJ1-1; d_call: TRBD1; cdr3_aa: CASSSDRSLFEAFF; cdr3_nt: TGTGCCAGCAGTTCGGACAGGAGCTTATTCGAAGCTTTCTTT
clone_size: few; v_call: TRBV6-1; j_call: TRBJ2-2; d_call: -; cdr3_aa: CASSPRDKNTGELFF; cdr3_nt: TGTGCCAGCAGTCCCAGGGACAAAAACACCGGGGAGCTGTTTTTT
clone_size: -; v_call: TRBV25-1; j_call: TRBJ2-7; d_call: TRBD2; cdr3_aa: CASSVAGGIGEQYF; cdr3_nt: TGTGCCAGCAGCGTAGCGGGAGGGATCGGCGAGCAGTACTTC
clone_size: few; v_call: TRBV7-9; j_call: TRBJ1-1; d_call: -; cdr3_aa: CASSLGGRFEAFF; cdr3_nt: TGTGCCAGCAGCTTAGGGGGCCGGTTTGAAGCTTTCTTT
clone_size: -; v_call: TRBV6-5; j_call: TRBJ2-3; d_call: TRBD1; cdr3_aa: CASTRTGFGLTDTQYF; cdr3_nt: TGTGCCAGCACCCGGACAGGGTTTGGGTTGACAGATACGCAGTATTTT
clone_size: -; v_call: TRBV4-1; j_call: TRBJ2-3; d_call: -; cdr3_aa: CASSPRPVGTDTQYF; cdr3_nt: TGCGCCAGCAGCCCACGGCCAGTAGGAACAGATACGCAGTATTTT
clone_size: many; v_call: TRBV5-1; j_call: TRBJ1-2; d_call: -; cdr3_aa: CASSASPTEDYGYTF; cdr3_nt: TGCGCCAGCAGCGCCTCACCGACAGAGGACTATGGCTACACCTTC
clone_size: few; v_call: TRBV20-1; j_call: TRBJ2-1; d_call: TRBD2; cdr3_aa: CSAREGRRGAFLSSYNEQFF; cdr3_nt: TGCAGTGCTAGGGAGGGCCGGCGGGGGGCCTTTCTCAGCTCCTACAATGAGCAGTTCTTC
clone_size: -; v_call: TRBV9; j_call: TRBJ2-7; d_call: -; cdr3_aa: CASGLEGGREQYF; cdr3_nt: TGTGCCAGCGGTCTGGAGGGGGGGCGCGAGCAGTACTTC
clone_size: -; v_call: TRBV7-8; j_call: TRBJ1-1; d_call: -; cdr3_aa: CASSLGPGGVYTEAFF; cdr3_nt: TGTGCCAGCAGCTTAGGGCCGGGGGGTGTTTACACTGAAGCTTTCTTT
clone_size: few; v_call: TRBV11-3; j_call: TRBJ2-7; d_call: TRBD2; cdr3_aa: CASSERESHEQYF; cdr3_nt: TGTGCCAGCAGCGAGCGGGAGAGCCACGAGCAGTACTTC
clone_size: few; v_call: TRBV4-2; j_call: TRBJ2-7; d_call: TRBD2; cdr3_aa: CASSQEGPSGAYEQYF; cdr3_nt: TGTGCCAGCAGCCAAGAGGGGCCTAGCGGGGCCTACGAGCAGTACTTC
clone_size: few; v_call: TRBV27; j_call: TRBJ1-2; d_call: -; cdr3_aa: CASSPRRGPGRAYGYTF; cdr3_nt: TGTGCCAGCAGTCCGCGCCGGGGGCCGGGCCGGGCCTATGGCTACACCTTC
clone_size: -; v_call: TRBV6-1; j_call: TRBJ1-5; d_call: -; cdr3_aa: CASSEIGPAIQPQHF; cdr3_nt: TGTGCCAGCAGTGAAATAGGTCCTGCGATTCAGCCCCAGCATTTT
clone_size: -; v_call: TRBV12-3/TRBV12-4; j_call: TRBJ1-1; d_call: -; cdr3_aa: CASSLWSVLNTEAFF; cdr3_nt: TGTGCCAGCAGTTTATGGTCAGTATTGAACACTGAAGCTTTCTTT
clone_size: few; v_call: TRBV6-5; j_call: TRBJ2-7; d_call: TRBD1; cdr3_aa: CASSLRQGAPYEQYF; cdr3_nt: TGTGCCAGCAGCCTAAGACAGGGGGCCCCCTACGAGCAGTACTTC
clone_size: -; v_call: TRBV7-9; j_call: TRBJ2-3; d_call: -; cdr3_aa: CASSFSLHSRTDTQYF; cdr3_nt: TGTGCCAGCAGCTTTAGCCTCCACTCTCGCACAGATACGCAGTATTTT
clone_size: few; v_call: TRBV20-1; j_call: TRBJ2-5; d_call: TRBD2; cdr3_aa: CSARETSGGLGKTQYF; cdr3_nt: TGCAGTGCTAGGGAGACTAGCGGGGGGTTAGGAAAGACCCAGTACTTC
clone_size: -; v_call: TRBV20-1; j_call: TRBJ2-3; d_call: -; cdr3_aa: CSARESYVPGTGDTQYF; cdr3_nt: TGCAGTGCTAGAGAGAGTTACGTTCCAGGTACAGGGGATACGCAGTATTTT
clone_size: few; v_call: TRBV12-3/TRBV12-4; j_call: TRBJ2-3; d_call: -; cdr3_aa: CASSNPISDTQYF; cdr3_nt: TGTGCCAGCAGCAACCCGATATCAGATACGCAGTATTTT
clone_size: few; v_call: TRBV7-2; j_call: TRBJ2-1; d_call: TRBD2; cdr3_aa: CASSLAPGGREYNEQFF; cdr3_nt: TGTGCCAGCAGCTTAGCGCCTGGAGGGAGGGAGTACAATGAGCAGTTCTTC
clone_size: -; v_call: TRBV4-3; j_call: TRBJ2-1; d_call: TRBD2; cdr3_aa: CASSQVGRTSQGNEQFF; cdr3_nt: TGCGCCAGCAGCCAAGTGGGGAGGACTAGCCAGGGTAATGAGCAGTTCTTC
clone_size: few; v_call: TRBV2; j_call: TRBJ2-7; d_call: TRBD2; cdr3_aa: CASRNPGTSASYEQYF; cdr3_nt: TGTGCCAGCAGGAACCCCGGGACTAGCGCATCCTACGAGCAGTACTTC
clone_size: -; v_call: TRBV5-6; j_call: TRBJ2-2; d_call: TRBD1; cdr3_aa: CASSIRTTGLGTGELFF; cdr3_nt: TGTGCCAGCAGCATACGGACGACAGGGTTGGGAACCGGGGAGCTGTTTTTT
clone_size: few; v_call: TRBV7-8; j_call: TRBJ2-5; d_call: -; cdr3_aa: CASSGQGGSGTQYF; cdr3_nt: TGTGCCAGCAGCGGCCAAGGGGGGTCTGGGACCCAGTACTTC
clone_size: few; v_call: TRBV5-1; j_call: TRBJ2-7; d_call: TRBD2; cdr3_aa: CASSLQSSGGPVYEQYF; cdr3_nt: TGCGCCAGCAGCTTGCAGTCTAGCGGGGGGCCGGTCTACGAGCAGTACTTC
clone_size: -; v_call: TRBV29-1; j_call: TRBJ1-1; d_call: -; cdr3_aa: CSASGYEAFF; cdr3_nt: TGCAGCGCCTCAGGGTACGAAGCTTTCTTT
clone_size: few; v_call: TRBV12-3/TRBV12-4; j_call: TRBJ2-5; d_call: TRBD1; cdr3_aa: CASSYMTGKETQYF; cdr3_nt: TGTGCCAGCAGTTACATGACAGGGAAAGAGACCCAGTACTTC
clone_size: -; v_call: TRBV6-5; j_call: TRBJ2-1; d_call: TRBD2; cdr3_aa: CASSPLAGEEYNEQFF; cdr3_nt: TGTGCCAGCAGCCCCCTAGCGGGAGAGGAATACAATGAGCAGTTCTTC
clone_size: -; v_call: TRBV7-7; j_call: TRBJ2-1; d_call: TRBD2; cdr3_aa: CASSFSGRINEQFF; cdr3_nt: TGTGCTAGCAGCTTTAGCGGGAGAATTAATGAGCAGTTCTTC
clone_size: -; v_call: TRBV4-2; j_call: TRBJ2-7; d_call: -; cdr3_aa: CASSQGSEGYEQYF; cdr3_nt: TGTGCCAGCAGCCAGGGATCTGAGGGCTACGAGCAGTACTTC
clone_size: -; v_call: TRBV12-3/TRBV12-4; j_call: TRBJ1-6; d_call: -; cdr3_aa: CASSQGGNSPLHF; cdr3_nt: TGTGCCAGCAGCCAGGGAGGTAATTCACCCCTCCACTTT
clone_size: -; v_call: TRBV2; j_call: TRBJ1-6; d_call: -; cdr3_aa: CASRLSSYNSPLHF; cdr3_nt: TGTGCCAGCAGGCTGAGCTCCTATAATTCACCCCTCCACTTT
clone_size: once; v_call: TRBV5-1; j_call: TRBJ2-7; d_call: -; cdr3_aa: CASRPGTNYEQYF; cdr3_nt: TGCGCCAGCAGACCCGGGACAAACTACGAGCAGTACTTC
clone_size: -; v_call: TRBV18; j_call: TRBJ2-7; d_call: TRBD1; cdr3_aa: CASSPLTLRATGGYEQYF; cdr3_nt: TGTGCCAGCTCACCGCTGACACTAAGGGCGACAGGGGGCTACGAGCAGTACTTC
clone_size: -; v_call: TRBV5-1; j_call: TRBJ2-3; d_call: -; cdr3_aa: CASSWGDLSTDTQYF; cdr3_nt: TGCGCCAGCAGCTGGGGAGACCTTAGCACAGATACGCAGTATTTT
clone_size: -; v_call: TRBV7-2; j_call: TRBJ2-5; d_call: TRBD1; cdr3_aa: CASSARQGGETQYF; cdr3_nt: TGTGCCAGCAGCGCCAGACAGGGTGGGGAGACCCAGTACTTC
clone_size: few; v_call: TRBV5-1; j_call: TRBJ2-3; d_call: -; cdr3_aa: CASSLAVQGPRGDTQYF; cdr3_nt: TGCGCCAGCAGCTTGGCGGTACAGGGCCCCCGGGGAGATACGCAGTATTTT
clone_size: many; v_call: TRBV15; j_call: TRBJ1-1; d_call: -; cdr3_aa: CATSSDRENTEAFF; cdr3_nt: TGTGCCACCAGCAGCGACAGAGAGAACACTGAAGCTTTCTTT